This TCR beta chain was identified in a study of blood T cells in healthy people across ages. Using a J-beta primer mix together with a sample-barcoded 5' primer, a second PCR was run for about 7 to 12 cycles. TCRdb reanalysed the 5' RACE reads using MiXCR and keeps one entry per CDR3 protein. The data contain 1,300,000 or so distinct CDR3 sequences, approximately 59% of them seen just once; the ten biggest clones take up roughly 7%. This CDR3 has 15 residues. V was trimmed by 0 bases and J by 6 bases, leaving 13 bases between them. Germline V gene data show CDR1 as MGHRA and CDR2 as YSYEKL. This receptor was identified in a man between 18 and 29 years old in good health. The specimen was blood. The chain recombines TRBV4-1 with TRBJ2-3; D may be TRBD1 (5 bases). The CDR3 loop is CASSQDGAGWDTQYF. CDR3 DNA sequence: TGCGCCAGCAGCCAAGATGGGGCAGGGTGGGATACGCAGTATTTT.